These 31 T cell receptor beta chains were all obtained from the same sample, sequenced in a study of regulatory T cells in long-lasting Graves disease. Both iRepertoire HTBI primers and Arm-PCR of CDR3 regions were used to build the TCR beta libraries. TCRdb re-called the multiplex PCR reads with MiXCR, one entry per CDR3 protein. The table includes a few hundred thousand distinct CDR3 sequences, 12% detected once. This sample's time point: newly diagnosed GD, antithyroid drugs for less than 3 months. Researchers made the TCR library from RNA that was extracted from PBMCs. This sample also appeared in a second study, on T cells in Graves' hyperthyroidism and ophthalmopathy.

The sample consisted of peripheral blood mononuclear cells (PBMCs), taken at new diagnosis, from a patient treated with antithyroid drugs. These receptors were taken from a woman aged 18-29 years with Graves disease.

This clonotype was detected only a few times. CDR3 protein: CASSLRTTFYEQYF. CDR3 nucleotides: TGTGCCAGCAGTTTAAGGACTACATTCTACGAGCAGTACTTC. The chain uses TRBV28 and TRBJ2-7; D may be TRBD2 (6 bases). Trimming took 2 bases from V and 3 from J, leaving 11 bases between them. The germline V gene has CDR1 MDHEN and CDR2 SYDVKM. This CDR3 spans 14 amino acids.

This clonotype was seen many times. This chain uses TRBV7-2 with TRBJ2-2; D unclear. Per germline, CDR1 SGHTA and CDR2 FQGNSA. The CDR3 is 16 amino acids. V lost 2 bases, J lost 0 bases, and 10 bases lay in between. CDR3 amino acids: CASSLQAVANTGELFF. The CDR3 DNA sequence: TGTGCCAGCAGCTTACAGGCGGTCGCGAACACCGGGGAGCTGTTTTTT. The whole variable domain, filled in from reference TRBV7-2 and TRBJ2-2, reads GAGVSQSPSNKVTEKGKDVELRCDPISGHTALYWYRQSLGQGLEFLIYFQGNSAPDKSGLPSDRFSAERTGGSVSTLTIQRTQQEDSAVYLCASSLQAVANTGELFFGEGSRLTVL.

Many counts were recorded for this clonotype. This sequence joins TRBV7-9 and TRBJ2-7; 8 nucleotides align to TRBD2. The CDR3 runs to 13 residues. V dropped 3 bases and J dropped 2; count of bases not matched to a gene: 0. CDR1 and CDR2 (germline): SEHNR, FQNEAQ (reference sequence). CDR3: CASSLTSAYEQYF. The DNA for the CDR3 is TGTGCCAGCAGCTTGACTAGCGCCTACGAGCAGTACTTC.

Details on this clonotype: A much larger clonotype is one base distant, so this may be a read error. V gene TRBV3-1 combines with J gene TRBJ2-3; 7 nucleotides line up with TRBD1. The J call may be wrong; the DNA end is better matched by TRBJ1-5. In germline, CDR1 is LGHDT, CDR2 YNNKEL (reference sequence). The CDR3 contains 14 residues. This CDR3 is CASTPGLGTDTQHF. The CDR3 bases are TGTGCCAGCACCCCGGGACTGGGGACAGATACGCAGCATTTT.

This clonotype was picked up many times. The chain is built from TRBV7-8 and TRBJ1-4; D remains ambiguous. Trimming cost V 5 bases and J 7 bases, with 23 bases left between them. The CDR3 length is 17 residues. Germline V lookup: CDR1 SGHVS, CDR2 FQNEAQ. The DNA of the CDR3 is TGTGCCAGCAGCAACCGGGCCCGAGCAACCAAGACTGAAAAACTGTTTTTT. Translating gives CASSNRARATKTEKLFF.

This clonotype was counted once. With only one base between it and a far larger clone, this is likely a read error. The chain employs TRBV2 and TRBJ2-7, with TRBD2 matching over 7 bases. Trimming took 7 bases from V and 7 from J; bases not matched to a gene: 16. The CDR3 covers 15 residues. The germline V gene encodes CDR1 SNHLY and CDR2 FYNNEI. The CDR3 nucleotides are TGTGCCAGCAATCCGAGGGAGGGCTCCTACAATGAGCAGTACTTC. Its protein product is CASNPREGSYNEQYF. The whole variable domain, filled in from reference TRBV2 and TRBJ2-7, reads EPEVTQTPSHQVTQMGQEVILRCVPISNHLYFYWYRQILGQKVEFLVSFYNNEISEKSEIFDDQFSVERPDGSNFTLKIRSTKLEDSAMYFCASNPREGSYNEQYFGPGTRLTVT.

The V gene is TRBV2, the J gene TRBJ1-3; D is unclear. The germline gives CDR1 SNHLY, CDR2 FYNNEI. The germline V and J ends were trimmed by 7 bases and 2 bases, with 12 bases remaining between them. CDR3 length: 14 amino acids. The CDR3: CASTQKSAGNTIYF. The CDR3 nucleotides read TGTGCCAGCACACAGAAATCCGCTGGAAACACCATATATTTT.

This clonotype was seen a few times. The chain has TRBV6-2 or TRBV6-3 and TRBJ2-1, with 9 bases identical to TRBD2. The CDR3 sequence is 15 residues long. Germline CDR1 and CDR2: MNHEY and SVGEGT. V was clipped by 6 bases and J by 7 bases; unmatched bases: 10. The CDR3 bases are TGTGCCAGCAGAATTTTAGCGGGAGCGCGGAATGAGCAGTTCTTC. Translated, it gives CASRILAGARNEQFF.

This clonotype showed up many times. Germline and junction disagree at one end, which may indicate a read error. The chain links TRBV12-3 or TRBV12-4 to TRBJ2-1; no firm D call. The CDR3 is 15 residues long. The DNA for the CDR3 is TGTGCCAGCAATTTAGAGCCCGGTTTTATCAATGAGCAGTTCTTC. Encoded protein: CASNLEPGFINEQFF.

The chain links TRBV7-3 to TRBJ2-1; D not resolved. The CDR3 loop spans 14 amino acids. Per the germline V gene, CDR1 is SGHTA and CDR2 is FQGTGA. V lost 1 base to trimming and J lost 5 bases, with 9 bases between them. The CDR3 coding sequence is TGTGCCAGCAGCTTAATGCACTCGAACAATGAGCAGTTCTTC. It codes for CASSLMHSNNEQFF.

This clonotype was recorded only once. This likely stems from a read error, as it lies one base from a far larger clone. The V call is TRBV2, the J call TRBJ2-3, with D possibly TRBD1 on 6 matching bases. The CDR3 runs 13 residues. Germline V CDR1 and CDR2: SNHLY, FYNNEI. CDR3 DNA sequence: TGTGCCAGCAGTGACCCATCAGGGGATGAGCGGTTCTTC. Translating gives CASSDPSGDERFF.

This clonotype was observed many times. One end of the junction varies from germline; a read error may be responsible. The rearrangement joins TRBV20-1 to TRBJ1-1, with no clear D. The V gene's germline CDR1 is DFQATT and CDR2 SNEGSKA (reference sequence). The CDR3 has 11 residues. The CDR3 bases are TGCAGTGCGTCACGGAACGCTGAAGCTTTCTTT. It translates to CSASRNAEAFF.

This clonotype was seen repeatedly, ten times or more. The chain combines TRBV2 with TRBJ2-1; D is possibly TRBD2 (6 bases). Deletions cut 0 bases from V and 14 bases from J, with 14 bases between. The V gene's germline CDR1 is SNHLY and CDR2 FYNNEI. CDR3 length equals 13 residues. In nucleotides, the CDR3 is TGTGCCAGCAGTGAAGCGGGACTGCCCGGGGAGTTCTTC. Its translation is CASSEAGLPGEFF. The full variable domain, with the rest looked up from reference TRBV2 and TRBJ2-1, is EPEVTQTPSHQVTQMGQEVILRCVPISNHLYFYWYRQILGQKVEFLVSFYNNEISEKSEIFDDQFSVERPDGSNFTLKIRSTKLEDSAMYFCASSEAGLPGEFFGPGTRLTVL.

This clonotype was seen at least ten times. The chain is built from TRBV2 and TRBJ2-2; 11 positions match TRBD2. V was clipped by 5 bases and J by 5 bases; unmatched bases: 16. The CDR3 consists of 19 residues. Germline CDR1 and CDR2: SNHLY and FYNNEI. The CDR3 protein is CASSWGTLTSGGRTGELFF. DNA for the CDR3: TGTGCCAGCAGTTGGGGAACCCTAACTAGCGGGGGAAGAACCGGGGAGCTGTTTTTT.

The V and J genes are TRBV4-1 and TRBJ2-2; a possible D gene is TRBD2 (7 bases). Germline CDR1 is MGHRA and CDR2 is YSYEKL. Trimming cost V 3 bases and J 4 bases, with 27 bases left between them. CDR3 length equals 20 residues. In nucleotides, the CDR3 is TGCGCCAGCAGCCAGCTAACGGGGGCTAGCGGAGATAGATTCACCGGGGAGCTGTTTTTT. Translation: CASSQLTGASGDRFTGELFF.

This clonotype appeared many times. This chain uses TRBV2 with TRBJ1-3; no reliable D call. Germline V gene data show CDR1 as SNHLY and CDR2 as FYNNEI. V gave up 5 bases and J gave up 0 bases, with 17 bases separating them. This CDR3 contains 17 residues. The CDR3 coding sequence is TGTGCCAGCAGTATAGAAGGTCACGGCCTCTCTGGAAACACCATATATTTT. Protein product: CASSIEGHGLSGNTIYF.

The chain joins TRBV9 to TRBJ2-1; 7 bases agree with TRBD1. V lost 0 bases and J lost 4; bases outside the gene matches: 4. CDR1 SGDLS and CDR2 YYNGEE come from the germline V gene. The CDR3 contains 15 residues. The CDR3, as DNA: TGTGCCAGCAGCGTAGGAGGGGGCGGATACAATGAGCAGTTCTTC. It is translated as CASSVGGGGYNEQFF. Together with reference TRBV9 and TRBJ2-1, the CDR3 gives the full variable domain: DSGVTQTPKHLITATGQRVTLRCSPRSGDLSVYWYQQSLDQGLQFLIQYYNGEERAKGNILERFSAQQFPDLHSELNLSSLELGDSALYFCASSVGGGGYNEQFFGPGTRLTVL.

This clonotype was detected ten times or more. The chain combines TRBV7-2 with TRBJ1-1, with TRBD1 matching 9 bases. The germline V gene has CDR1 SGHTA and CDR2 FQGNSA. The CDR3 has 15 residues. Trimming removed 1 base from V and 6 bases from J; junction bases left unmatched: 6. The CDR3 loop reads CASSLVDRGYAEAFF. The CDR3 nucleotides read TGTGCCAGCAGCTTAGTGGACAGGGGATACGCTGAAGCTTTCTTT.

This clonotype was seen many times. CDR3 nucleotide sequence: TGTGCCACCAGCAGAGATCCCGGACTAGCGGGAGAAAATGAGCAGTTCTTC. It yields the protein CATSRDPGLAGENEQFF. This chain uses TRBV15 with TRBJ2-1, with TRBD2 identical over 13 bases. Germline V lookup: CDR1 LNHNV, CDR2 YYDKDF (reference sequence). J lost 7 bases, V lost 0 bases, and 6 bases had no gene match. The CDR3 has 17 residues.

This clonotype came up many times. The genes are TRBV6-2 or TRBV6-3 and TRBJ2-3, with no clear D. The CDR3 runs 13 residues. Germline V gene data show CDR1 as MNHEY and CDR2 as SVGEGT. Trimming removed 5 bases at V and 1 base at J, with 7 bases between. In DNA, the CDR3 is TGTGCCAGCAGTGCGATGGGCACAGATACGCAGTATTTT. Its protein is CASSAMGTDTQYF.

The rearrangement links TRBV6-2 or TRBV6-3 to TRBJ2-2; D is ambiguous. The CDR3 covers 12 residues. Trimming removed 7 bases from V and 2 bases from J, with 5 bases in between. Germline CDR1 reads MNHEY; CDR2 reads SVGEGT. The CDR3 spells CASTRNTGELFF. CDR3 bases: TGTGCCAGCACGAGAAACACCGGGGAGCTGTTTTTT.

This clonotype has ten or more counts. The CDR3 DNA sequence: TGCGCCAGCAGCTTGGCCCGGGGGGGACCGTACAATGAGCAGTTCTTC. This sequence encodes CASSLARGGPYNEQFF. The J gene is TRBJ2-1, the V gene TRBV5-1; 8 bases agree with TRBD2. There are 16 residues in the CDR3. V was clipped by 0 bases and J by 4 bases; unmatched bases: 6. The germline V gene encodes CDR1 SGHRS and CDR2 YFSETQ.

The V and J genes are TRBV13 and TRBJ2-1; D is uncertain. CDR1 is PRHDT, CDR2 FYEKMQ, per germline (reference sequence). The CDR3 sequence is 12 residues long. V gave up 5 bases and J gave up 6 bases, with 8 bases separating them. CDR3: CASSRNPNEQFF. For the CDR3, the DNA is TGTGCCAGCAGCCGCAATCCCAATGAGCAGTTCTTC.

This CDR3 is CASSFRTGYEQYF. In DNA, the CDR3 is TGTGCCAGCAGCTTCCGCACGGGGTACGAGCAGTACTTC. The rearrangement links TRBV7-9 to TRBJ2-7; D possibly corresponds to TRBD2 (5 bases). The CDR3 spans 13 residues. Germline V gene data show CDR1 as SEHNR and CDR2 as FQNEAQ (reference sequence). The ends were cut back, 3 bases at V and 4 bases at J, with 10 bases in the middle.

This clonotype has at least ten counts. This chain uses TRBV20-1 with TRBJ1-5; D perhaps matches TRBD1 (6 bases). Trimming removed 4 bases from V and 0 bases from J, with 10 bases in between. CDR3 size: 14 residues. Germline CDR1 is DFQATT and CDR2 is SNEGSKA (reference sequence). CDR3 in amino acids: CSATRQDSNQPQHF. In DNA, the CDR3 is TGCAGTGCTACCAGACAGGATAGCAATCAGCCCCAGCATTTT.

This clonotype has a count of ten or more. The chain carries TRBV24-1 and TRBJ2-1; TRBD1 agrees at 7 bases. This CDR3 is 15 amino acids long. In germline, CDR1 is KGHDR, CDR2 SFDVKD. With 4 bases clipped from V and 2 bases from J, the junction kept 4 bases outside the gene matches. The chain's CDR3 is CATSEEGQTYNEQFF. The CDR3 region has the DNA TGTGCCACCAGTGAAGAGGGACAGACCTACAATGAGCAGTTCTTC.

Concerning this clonotype: A much bigger clone sits one base away, suggesting this may be a read error. V and J are TRBV29-1 and TRBJ1-1; 9 nucleotides line up with TRBD1. This CDR3 has 13 amino acids. Unmatched junction bases numbered 8, after V lost 8 bases and J lost 4 bases. Germline V CDR1 and CDR2: SQVTM, ANQGSEA. In nucleotides, the CDR3 is TGCAGCTCAGGGACAGGGATGAGCACTGAAGCTTTCTTT. It specifies CSSGTGMSTEAFF.

In its sample, this clonotype was seen once. The chain is built from TRBV7-9 and TRBJ2-1; 13 bases are a match to TRBD2. Trimming at V came to 3 bases and at J to 8 bases, leaving 4 bases not matched to a gene. Germline CDR1 is SEHNR and CDR2 is FQNEAQ (reference sequence). The CDR3 covers 15 residues. CDR3 region: CASSLSTSGRDEQFF. The CDR3 DNA follows: TGTGCCAGCAGCTTGAGCACTAGCGGGAGGGATGAGCAGTTCTTC.

This clonotype was recorded at least ten times. CDR3 amino acids: CASSLGQGFDNEQFF. DNA of the CDR3: TGTGCCAGCAGCTTGGGACAGGGGTTCGACAATGAGCAGTTCTTC. The chain recombines TRBV7-9 with TRBJ2-1, with 10 bases matching TRBD1. The CDR3 totals 15 residues. The ends lost 3 bases at V and 5 bases at J; junction bases unmatched: 4. Germline values: CDR1 SEHNR, CDR2 FQNEAQ (reference sequence).

The table lists this clonotype with many counts. One end of the junction is discordant with germline, which a read error may explain. V gene TRBV2 combines with J gene TRBJ2-5, with 14 bases that match TRBD2. Germline CDR1 is SNHLY and CDR2 is FYNNEI. The CDR3 length is 17 residues. The CDR3 DNA is TGTGCCAGCAGCGAAGGACTAGCGGGAGGAGGCCAAGAGACCCAGTACTTC. As protein: CASSEGLAGGGQETQYF.

The table lists this clonotype with many counts. The chain combines TRBV20-1 with TRBJ2-2; D is unresolved. The germline V and J ends were trimmed by 3 bases and 4 bases, with 18 bases remaining between them. Germline assignment: CDR1 DFQATT and CDR2 SNEGSKA (reference sequence). The CDR3 is 16 amino acids. The chain's CDR3 is CSASPGFSGPTGELFF. The CDR3 DNA follows: TGCAGTGCTAGTCCCGGGTTCTCAGGTCCCACCGGGGAGCTGTTTTTT.